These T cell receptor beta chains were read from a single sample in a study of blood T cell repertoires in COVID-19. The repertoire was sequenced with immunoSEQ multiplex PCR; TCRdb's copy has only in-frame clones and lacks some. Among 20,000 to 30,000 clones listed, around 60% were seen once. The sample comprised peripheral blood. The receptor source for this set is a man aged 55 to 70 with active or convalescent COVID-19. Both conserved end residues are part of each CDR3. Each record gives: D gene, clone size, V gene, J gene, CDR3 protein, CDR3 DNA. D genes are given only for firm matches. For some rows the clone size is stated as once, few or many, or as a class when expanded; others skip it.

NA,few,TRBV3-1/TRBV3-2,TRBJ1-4,CASSQRKEEKLFF,TGTGCCAGCAGCCAAAGGAAGGAGGAAAAACTGTTTTTT
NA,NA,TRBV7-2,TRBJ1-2,CASSPFAQKANYGYTF,TGTGCCAGCAGCCCATTCGCACAGAAAGCTAACTATGGCTACACCTTC
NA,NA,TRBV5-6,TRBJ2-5,CASSLERGETQYF,TGTGCCAGCAGCTTAGAAAGAGGGGAGACCCAGTACTTC
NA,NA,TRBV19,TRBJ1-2,CASSRAGNYGYTF,TGTGCCAGTAGTCGAGCAGGCAACTATGGCTACACCTTC
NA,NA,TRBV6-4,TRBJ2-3,CASSLEITTPQYF,TGTGCCAGCAGTTTGGAGATAACCACCCCGCAGTATTTT
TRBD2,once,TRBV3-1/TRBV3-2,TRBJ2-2,CASSPTGLAGGGTGELFF,TGTGCCAGCAGCCCCACCGGGCTAGCGGGAGGAGGCACCGGGGAGCTGTTTTTT
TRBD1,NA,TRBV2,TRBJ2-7,CATGDRGRYHEQYF,TGTGCCACCGGGGACAGGGGTAGGTACCACGAGCAGTACTTC
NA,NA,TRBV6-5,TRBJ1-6,CASGFLNSPLHF,TGTGCATCGGGGTTCTTGAATTCACCCCTCCACTTT
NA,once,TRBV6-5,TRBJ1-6,CASGLKVPYNSPLHF,TGTGCCAGTGGCCTGAAAGTCCCATATAATTCACCCCTCCACTTT
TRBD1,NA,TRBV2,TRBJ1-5,CASKGQGTFGNQPQHF,TGTGCCAGCAAAGGACAGGGGACTTTTGGCAATCAGCCCCAGCATTTT
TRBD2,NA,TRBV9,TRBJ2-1,CASTRMRGGRVNEQFF,TGTGCCAGCACGCGTATGCGGGGGGGCCGGGTCAATGAGCAGTTCTTC
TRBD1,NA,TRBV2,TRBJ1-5,CASLGQEGQPQHF,TGTGCCAGCCTGGGACAGGAGGGACAGCCCCAGCATTTT
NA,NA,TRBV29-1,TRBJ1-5,CSVGLGRKDQPQHF,TGCAGCGTGGGCCTGGGGAGAAAAGATCAGCCCCAGCATTTT
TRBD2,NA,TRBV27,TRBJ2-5,CASSLSYKRGVQETQYF,TGTGCCAGCAGTTTATCTTACAAACGGGGGGTCCAAGAGACCCAGTACTTC
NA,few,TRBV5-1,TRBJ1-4,CASSLALKGGGEKLFF,TGCGCCAGCAGCTTGGCGCTTAAGGGAGGTGGTGAAAAACTGTTTTTT
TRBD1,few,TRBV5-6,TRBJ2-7,CASSFRDRGRYEQYF,TGTGCCAGCAGCTTCCGGGACAGGGGTCGGTACGAGCAGTACTTC
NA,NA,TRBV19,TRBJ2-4,CASSIGGAAYIQYF,TGTGCCAGTAGTATCGGGGGAGCGGCTTACATTCAGTACTTC
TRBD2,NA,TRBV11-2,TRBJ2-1,CASSMRLASYNEQFF,TGTGCCAGCAGCATGAGACTAGCGTCCTACAATGAGCAGTTCTTC
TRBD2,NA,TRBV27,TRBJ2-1,CASSVLAGSYNEQFF,TGTGCCAGCAGTGTACTAGCGGGATCCTACAATGAGCAGTTCTTC
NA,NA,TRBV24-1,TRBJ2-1,CATSDSGEQFF,TGTGCCACCAGTGATAGCGGGGAGCAGTTCTTC
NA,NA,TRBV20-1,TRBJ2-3,CSAPLADTQYF,TGCAGTGCGCCGCTAGCAGATACGCAGTATTTT
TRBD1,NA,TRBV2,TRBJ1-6,CASRTDRVGSPLHF,TGTGCCAGCAGGACGGACAGGGTCGGATCACCCCTCCACTTT
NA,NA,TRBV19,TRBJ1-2,CASSIRTDGGYTF,TGTGCCAGTAGTATCCGGACTGACGGTGGCTACACCTTC
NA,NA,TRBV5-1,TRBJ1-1,CASSSSGSPRPEAFF,TGCGCCAGCAGCAGCTCCGGGTCACCAAGGCCTGAAGCTTTCTTT
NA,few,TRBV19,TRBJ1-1,CASTGPGRLRTEAFF,TGTGCCAGTACAGGCCCAGGGCGTTTGCGCACTGAAGCTTTCTTT
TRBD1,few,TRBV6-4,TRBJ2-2,CARLTGGPGELFF,TGTGCCAGACTTACAGGGGGCCCCGGGGAGCTGTTTTTT
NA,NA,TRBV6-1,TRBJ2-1,CASSERGGPYNEQFF,TGTGCCAGCAGTGAACGAGGGGGACCTTACAATGAGCAGTTCTTC
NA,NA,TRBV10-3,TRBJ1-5,CAISEGGQPQHF,TGTGCCATCAGTGAAGGGGGTCAGCCCCAGCATTTT
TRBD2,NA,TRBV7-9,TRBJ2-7,CASTREDSYEQYF,TGTGCCAGCACGCGGGAGGACAGCTACGAGCAGTACTTC
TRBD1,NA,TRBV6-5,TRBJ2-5,CASSYSQGQETQYF,TGTGCCAGCAGTTACTCACAGGGGCAAGAGACCCAGTACTTC
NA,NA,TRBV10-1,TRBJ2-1,CASSDQIGFSGKTDEQFF,TGCGCCAGCAGTGATCAAATCGGATTCTCCGGGAAGACGGATGAGCAGTTCTTC
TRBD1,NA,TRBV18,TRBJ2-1,CASSPGQDSYNEQFF,TGTGCCAGCTCACCGGGACAGGACTCCTACAATGAGCAGTTCTTC
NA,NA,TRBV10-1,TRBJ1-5,CASSPSGSQPQHF,TGCGCCAGCAGTCCCTCGGGAAGCCAGCCCCAGCATTTT
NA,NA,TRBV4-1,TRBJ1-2,CASSQDLTGSYGYTF,TGCGCCAGCAGCCAAGATCTCACAGGATCCTATGGCTACACCTTC
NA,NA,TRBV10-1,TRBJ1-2,CASSDTQNSYGYTF,TGCGCCAGCAGTGATACTCAAAACAGCTATGGCTACACCTTC
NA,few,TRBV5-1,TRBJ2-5,CASSLGEGRQETQYF,TGCGCCAGCAGCTTGGGCGAGGGCCGTCAAGAGACCCAGTACTTC
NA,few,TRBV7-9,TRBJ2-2,CASSLQQGTGELFF,TGTGCCAGCAGCCTACAGCAGGGGACCGGGGAGCTGTTTTTT
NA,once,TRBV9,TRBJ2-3,CASSVGMADNTDTQYF,TGTGCCAGCAGCGTAGGCATGGCAGATAACACAGATACGCAGTATTTT
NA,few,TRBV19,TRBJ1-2,CASSRRENYGYTF,TGTGCCAGTAGTAGACGGGAGAACTATGGCTACACCTTC
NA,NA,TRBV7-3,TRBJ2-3,CASRQGDMSTDTQYF,TGTGCCAGCAGGCAAGGGGACATGAGCACAGATACGCAGTATTTT
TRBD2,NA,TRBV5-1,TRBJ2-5,CASSLGLAGHGETQYF,TGCGCCAGCAGCTTGGGCCTAGCGGGGCACGGGGAGACCCAGTACTTC
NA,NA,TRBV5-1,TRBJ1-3,CASSLSDSSGNTIYF,TGCGCCAGCAGCTTGTCGGACAGTAGTGGAAACACCATATATTTT
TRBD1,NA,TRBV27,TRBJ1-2,CASSSSWDRGRLGGYTF,TGTGCCAGCAGTTCAAGCTGGGACAGGGGGCGCCTGGGTGGCTACACCTTC
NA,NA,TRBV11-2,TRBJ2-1,CASSPQAGSYNEQFF,TGTGCCAGCAGCCCACAGGCGGGATCCTACAATGAGCAGTTCTTC
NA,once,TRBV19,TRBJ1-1,CASSPTPGLGGTEAFF,TGTGCCAGTAGCCCGACCCCAGGTCTGGGTGGCACTGAAGCTTTCTTT
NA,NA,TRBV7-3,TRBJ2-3,CASSLNRDLEGDNTDTQYF,TGTGCCAGCAGCTTAAACCGAGACCTAGAAGGGGACAACACAGATACGCAGTATTTT
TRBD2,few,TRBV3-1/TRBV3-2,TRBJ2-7,CASSPGLAGVYEQYF,TGTGCCAGCAGCCCGGGACTAGCGGGAGTCTACGAGCAGTACTTC
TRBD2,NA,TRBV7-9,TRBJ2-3,CASSALLGGGTDTQYF,TGTGCCAGCAGCGCCCTGCTGGGCGGGGGGACAGATACGCAGTATTTT
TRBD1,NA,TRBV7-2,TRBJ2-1,CASPDRGPSEQFF,TGTGCCAGCCCCGACAGGGGTCCTTCTGAGCAGTTCTTC
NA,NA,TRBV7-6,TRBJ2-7,CASSLAAGANYEQYF,TGTGCCAGCAGCTTAGCTGCGGGGGCTAACTACGAGCAGTACTTC
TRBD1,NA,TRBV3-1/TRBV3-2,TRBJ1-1,CASSPRQGNTEAFF,TGTGCCAGCAGCCCGAGACAGGGGAACACTGAAGCTTTCTTT
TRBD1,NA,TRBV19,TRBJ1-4,CASRAGMGQSPEKLFF,TGTGCCAGTAGGGCCGGCATGGGACAGTCGCCAGAAAAACTGTTTTTT